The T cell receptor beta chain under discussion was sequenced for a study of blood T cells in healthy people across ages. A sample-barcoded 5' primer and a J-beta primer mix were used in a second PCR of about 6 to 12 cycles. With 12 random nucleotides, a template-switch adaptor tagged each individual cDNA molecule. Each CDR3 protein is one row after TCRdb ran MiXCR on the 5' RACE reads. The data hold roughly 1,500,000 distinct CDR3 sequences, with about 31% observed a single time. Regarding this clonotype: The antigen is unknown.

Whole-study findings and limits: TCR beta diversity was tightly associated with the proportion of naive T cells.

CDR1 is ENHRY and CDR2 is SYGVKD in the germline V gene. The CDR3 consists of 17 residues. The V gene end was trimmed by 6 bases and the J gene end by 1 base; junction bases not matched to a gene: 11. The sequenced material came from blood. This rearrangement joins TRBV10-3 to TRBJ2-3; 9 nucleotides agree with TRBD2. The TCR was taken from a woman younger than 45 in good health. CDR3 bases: TGTGCCATCAGCGGGGGGAGGCGGGAGGGTGGCACAGATACGCAGTATTTT. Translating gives CAISGGRREGGTDTQYF.